The 17 T cell receptor beta chains presented below share a single source sample, sequenced in a study of CD8+CD57+ T cells in acquired aplastic anemia. Patients chosen for sequencing had CD8+CD57+ cells that had expanded, as shown by flow cytometry. CDR3 and TCR beta VDJ profiling relied on genomic DNA as the template. One entry per CDR3 protein results from TCRdb running MiXCR on the reads. The sample consists of over 150,000 distinct CDR3 sequences, more than 45% of them appearing once. Sequencing used sorted CD4+, CD8+, or CD8+CD57+ T cells (not recorded which) from PBMCs. The source is a human donor with aplastic anemia.

V and J are TRBV12-3 or TRBV12-4 and TRBJ2-1, with 9 bases aligning to TRBD1. With 6 bases clipped from V and 9 bases from J, the junction kept 9 bases outside the gene matches. The CDR3 has 14 amino acids. CDR3 loop: CASSPDRGVSEQFF. The CDR3 DNA follows: TGTGCCAGCAGCCCCGACAGGGGGGTCAGTGAGCAGTTCTTC.

As to this clonotype: A read error may explain this, as a much larger clone is one base away. It is likely a read error, because the conserved phenylalanine at the end of the CDR3 is missing. The chain links TRBV6-5 to TRBJ1-1, with unresolved D. This CDR3 spans 12 amino acids. Germline V lookup: CDR1 MNHEY, CDR2 SVGAGI. Trimming took off 4 bases at V and 8 bases at J, with 11 bases between the two ends. The CDR3 nucleotides read TGTGCCAGCAGTTTCAGGTCGGGGGAAGCTTTCCTT. Its translation: CASSFRSGEAFL.

The V and J genes are TRBV30 and TRBJ2-2; D is ambiguous. The CDR3 is made up of 13 amino acids. Germline V gives CDR1 GTSNPN, CDR2 SVGIG (reference sequence). The V gene lost 2 bases and the J gene lost 2 bases, with 6 bases spanning the gap. CDR3 sequence reads: CAWSRLNTGELFF. In DNA form, the CDR3 reads TGTGCCTGGAGTCGACTCAACACCGGGGAGCTGTTTTTT.

This clonotype was counted only a few times. The V and J genes are TRBV2 and TRBJ1-6, with D unresolved. The ends were cut back, 0 bases at V and 15 bases at J, with 15 bases in the middle. The CDR3 consists of 14 residues. From germline, CDR1 is SNHLY and CDR2 FYNNEI. The CDR3 sequence: CASSEALTRSHLHF. The CDR3 DNA sequence: TGTGCCAGCAGTGAAGCGCTTACGAGGAGCCACCTCCACTTT.

This chain connects TRBV20-1 to TRBJ2-1, with 7 bases matching TRBD2. The CDR3 spans 15 residues. Germline V lookup: CDR1 DFQATT, CDR2 SNEGSKA (reference sequence). V lost 4 bases, J lost 0 bases, and 6 bases stayed unmatched. CDR3 in DNA: TGCAGTGCTACCAGCGGGGCAAGCTCCTACAATGAGCAGTTCTTC. This encodes CSATSGASSYNEQFF.

Points on this clonotype: Because it lacks the conserved phenylalanine or tryptophan at the end, this CDR3 is likely a read error. This chain's CDR3 is CASSLLAGGPETQYL. In DNA form, the CDR3 reads TGTGCCAGCAGCTTACTAGCGGGAGGGCCAGAGACCCAGTACCTC. This chain uses TRBV7-6 with TRBJ2-5; 12 positions match TRBD2. The germline CDR1 and CDR2 sequences are SGHVS and FNYEAQ. V shed 2 bases, J shed 4 bases, and the junction held 2 bases outside the gene matches. The CDR3 totals 15 residues.

In the case of this clonotype: A much bigger clone sits one base away, suggesting this may be a read error. The genes are TRBV6-1 and TRBJ1-1; the match to TRBD1 covers 7 bases. This CDR3 has 12 amino acids. Germline V gene sequence: CDR1 MNHNS, CDR2 SASEGT. CDR3 coding DNA: TGTGTCAGCACCCCCCCGGACAGGAGATCTTTCTTT. This gives the protein CVSTPPDRRSFF.

This clonotype was found many times. The CDR3 DNA reads as TGTGCCAGCAGTCGCGTGGGCGCCACCTCCTACGAGCAGTACTTC. Its translation: CASSRVGATSYEQYF. This rearrangement joins TRBV27 to TRBJ2-7; D not certain. From germline, CDR1 is MNHEY and CDR2 SMNVEV (reference sequence). The CDR3 extends over 15 amino acids. V lost 5 bases, J lost 0 bases, and 14 bases lay in between.

This clonotype was detected only a few times. This chain links TRBV2 with TRBJ1-2; D remains unclear. The CDR3 sequence is 14 residues long. The V end lost 3 bases, the J end lost 4 bases, and 12 bases lay between the germline ends. Germline-derived CDR1 and CDR2 are SNHLY and FYNNEI. CDR3 residues: CASSDRWQIYGYTF. The CDR3 DNA follows: TGTGCCAGCAGTGATCGGTGGCAGATCTATGGCTACACCTTC.

The chain uses TRBV20-1 and TRBJ1-6; D uncertain. Germline CDR1 reads DFQATT; CDR2 reads SNEGSKA (reference sequence). With 3 bases removed from V and 13 bases from J, the gap between germline ends came to 16 bases. The CDR3 consists of 13 residues. This CDR3 reads CSASPPEGLPLHF. CDR3 coding DNA: TGCAGTGCTAGCCCTCCGGAGGGTCTGCCCCTCCACTTT.

The table lists this clonotype with a few counts. The chain recombines TRBV12-3 or TRBV12-4 with TRBJ2-1, with unresolved D. The CDR3 loop spans 18 amino acids. With 2 bases removed from V and 7 bases from J, the gap between germline ends came to 24 bases. CDR3 sequence: CASSLIVLLGRRENEQFF. The CDR3 nucleotides are TGTGCCAGCAGTTTAATTGTGTTGCTCGGACGGCGAGAAAATGAGCAGTTCTTC.

Here the CDR3 reads CSVNTNYGYTF. The DNA for the CDR3 is TGCAGCGTTAACACAAACTATGGCTACACCTTC. The V and J genes are TRBV29-1 and TRBJ1-2; D is unresolved. Deletions cut 5 bases from V and 2 bases from J, with 6 bases between. CDR1 is SQVTM, CDR2 ANQGSEA, per germline. This CDR3 is built from 11 residues.

This chain connects TRBV3-1 to TRBJ2-1, with 7 bases identical to TRBD2. V shed 3 bases, J shed 2 bases, and the junction held 7 bases outside the gene matches. This CDR3 has 16 amino acids. CDR1 is LGHDT and CDR2 is YNNKEL in the germline V gene (reference sequence). CDR3 region: CASSHASGSAYNEQFF. CDR3 sequence (DNA): TGTGCCAGCAGCCACGCTAGCGGTAGCGCCTACAATGAGCAGTTCTTC.

To note about this clonotype: Given a much more abundant clone one base away, this may be a read error. The conserved phenylalanine or tryptophan normally closing the CDR3 is absent here, so this likely arose from a read error. This chain connects TRBV28 to TRBJ2-3, with 7 bases that match TRBD2. Germline V CDR1 and CDR2: MDHEN, SYDVKM. The J segment lost 2 bases and the V segment lost 6 bases, leaving 8 bases of the junction unmatched. This CDR3 is 15 amino acids long. The CDR3 is CASSVAGATTDTQYS. The CDR3 DNA sequence: TGTGCCAGCAGCGTTGCGGGAGCGACCACAGATACGCAGTATTCT.

V gene TRBV15 combines with J gene TRBJ2-1; tentative D call: TRBD2 (6 bases). The CDR3 contains 15 residues. CDR1 is LNHNV, CDR2 YYDKDF, per germline (reference sequence). The germline V and J ends were trimmed by 5 bases and 7 bases, with 18 bases remaining between them. The CDR3 region has the DNA TGTGCCACCAGCGCCCCCCCGGCGGGGATTAATGAGCAGTTCTTC. This encodes CATSAPPAGINEQFF.

The chain uses TRBV5-1 and TRBJ2-5; weak D call: TRBD2 (5 bases). The germline gives CDR1 SGHRS, CDR2 YFSETQ. V gave up 4 bases and J gave up 1 base, with 14 bases separating them. This CDR3 is built from 15 residues. The CDR3 sequence: CASSPQSGFQETQYF. CDR3 nucleotides: TGCGCCAGCAGCCCCCAAAGCGGCTTCCAAGAGACCCAGTACTTC.

The chain is built from TRBV14 and TRBJ2-7; 7 bases map to TRBD2. The germline gives CDR1 SGHDN, CDR2 FVKESK. V shed 5 bases, J shed 2 bases, and the junction held 6 bases outside the gene matches. The CDR3 runs 14 residues. The CDR3 region has the DNA TGTGCCAGCAGCACCCGGGAGGTAGCCTACGAGCAGTACTTC. Translating gives CASSTREVAYEQYF.